The 5 T cell receptor beta chains below come from one sample, sequenced in a study of regulatory and conventional T cells in RAG deficiency. Method: immunoSEQ multiplex PCR; TCRdb's copy keeps in-frame clones and lacks some. Of 7,000 to 10,000 clones in the sample, approximately 93% were seen once. The sorted regulatory T cells were CD4+, CD25-high and CD127-low, with genomic DNA sequenced. This sample was also put to use in a study of regulatory T cells. From that second work: Amplification used 52 TRBV primers and 13 TRBJ primers.

Sequenced input: CD127- CD25+ CD4+ Tregs sorted from blood. Receptors were obtained from a human donor in good health.

The CDR3: CASKNRNEQFF. CDR3 coding DNA: TGTGCCAGCAAAAATCGGAATGAGCAGTTCTTC. The J gene is TRBJ2-1, the V gene TRBV25-1, with D hard to call. V was shortened by 7 bases and J by 7 bases, with 8 bases between the two germline ends. CDR1 is MGHDK and CDR2 is SYGVNS in the germline V gene. The CDR3 spans 11 residues. The variable domain in full, with the rest retrieved from reference TRBV25-1 and TRBJ2-1, is EADIYQTPRYLVIGTGKKITLECSQTMGHDKMYWYQQDPGMELHLIHYSYGVNSTEKGDLSSESTVSRIRTEHFPLTLESARPSHTSQYLCASKNRNEQFFGPGTRLTVL.

This chain connects TRBV7-3 to TRBJ2-1; D uncertain. The CDR3 contains 13 residues. V was cut by 6 bases and J by 10 bases, with 16 bases left in between. CDR1 and CDR2 from the germline V gene are SGHTA and FQGTGA. DNA for the CDR3: TGTGCCAGCAGTTATTCGACTGAGGAAGAGCAGTTCTTC. Translation: CASSYSTEEEQFF.

This chain joins TRBV11-3 and TRBJ2-2, with D hard to call. CDR3 size: 11 residues. CDR1 SGHNT and CDR2 YENEEA come from the germline V gene. Trimming removed 1 base at V and 8 bases at J, with 2 bases between. The CDR3: CASSLAGELFF. In nucleotides, the CDR3 is TGTGCCAGCAGCTTAGCTGGGGAGCTGTTTTTT.

This chain connects TRBV6-5 to TRBJ2-7; TRBD1 might be the D (6 bases). Germline V lookup: CDR1 MNHEY, CDR2 SVGAGI. The CDR3 covers 16 residues. V dropped 0 bases and J dropped 1 base, with 13 bases sitting between them. CDR3 sequence (DNA): TGTGCCAGCAGTTACTCCCCAAAGACAGGATCCTACGAGCAGTACTTC. Protein: CASSYSPKTGSYEQYF.

The chain carries TRBV6-5 and TRBJ2-7, with D possibly TRBD1 on 6 matching bases. The germline V gene has CDR1 MNHEY and CDR2 SVGAGI. The CDR3 totals 14 residues. The V end was cut by 5 bases, the J end by 3 bases, with 14 bases between. CDR3 protein: CASSKPGHNYEQYF. CDR3 DNA sequence: TGTGCCAGCAGTAAACCGGGACACAACTACGAGCAGTACTTC.